What follows are 9 T cell receptor beta chains derived from one specimen sequenced in a study of blood T cell repertoires in COVID-19. Repertoires were generated with immunoSEQ multiplex PCR, while TCRdb's copy carries only in-frame clones and drops some. The profile shows about 50,000 clones, approximately 88% of them singletons. The sample taken for sequencing was peripheral blood. The receptors here all came from a human donor in a cohort sampled during active COVID-19.

The CDR3 DNA reads as TGTGCCAGCAGCCGCGGACAGGGCAACATTCAGTACTTC. It is translated as CASSRGQGNIQYF. This chain links TRBV3-1 (or the pseudogene TRBV3-2) with TRBJ2-4; 8 nucleotides match TRBD1. The CDR3 extends over 13 amino acids. CDR1 is LGHDT and CDR2 is YNNKEL in the germline V gene (reference sequence). The V gene end was trimmed by 4 bases and the J gene end by 7 bases; junction bases not matched to a gene: 3.

The chain has TRBV6-2 or TRBV6-3 and TRBJ2-7; 11 bases agree with TRBD2. This CDR3 has 15 residues. With 6 bases clipped from V and 3 bases from J, the junction kept 7 bases outside the gene matches. The germline gives CDR1 MNHEY, CDR2 SVGEGT. Written as DNA, the CDR3 is TGTGCCAGCAGCGCCACCGGGACTAGCGGCTACGAGCAGTACTTC. Translation gives CASSATGTSGYEQYF.

This clone was detected once. The V gene is TRBV30, the J gene TRBJ2-5; 11 bases map to TRBD2. Germline V CDR1 and CDR2: GTSNPN, SVGIG (reference sequence). J was trimmed by 5 bases and V by 3 bases; bases with no gene match: 8. This CDR3 region has 15 residues. The CDR3 is CAWRSARLAGETQYF. CDR3 bases: TGTGCCTGGAGATCGGCCAGACTAGCGGGGGAGACCCAGTACTTC.

This chain links TRBV27 with TRBJ1-1; 10 bases are a match to TRBD1. The length of the CDR3 is 14 residues. V lost 10 bases, J lost 6 bases, and 11 bases stayed unmatched. Germline V gene lookup returns CDR1 MNHEY and CDR2 SMNVEV (reference sequence). The CDR3: CATQTGTGDAEAFF. In DNA form, the CDR3 reads TGTGCCACCCAGACCGGGACAGGGGACGCTGAAGCTTTCTTT.

The chain carries TRBV5-4 and TRBJ2-7, with 8 nucleotides matching TRBD1. V lost 2 bases to trimming and J lost 0 bases; unmatched junction nucleotides: 4. Germline loops: CDR1 SGHNT, CDR2 YYREEE (reference sequence). The CDR3 consists of 15 residues. The CDR3 spells CASSLPGTGSYEQYF. The DNA for the CDR3 is TGTGCCAGCAGCTTACCCGGGACAGGCTCCTACGAGCAGTACTTC.

CDR3 bases: TGTGCCAGCAGTTACCGAGGGACTAGCTTAGGTGAGCAGTTCTTC. This sequence encodes CASSYRGTSLGEQFF. The gene calls are TRBV6-5 and TRBJ2-1; 9 nucleotides agree with TRBD2. Germline V gene lookup returns CDR1 MNHEY and CDR2 SVGAGI. The CDR3 loop spans 15 amino acids. V trimming: 2 bases; J trimming: 9 bases; junction bases outside the gene matches: 8.

The rearrangement joins TRBV9 to TRBJ2-2, with a weak D call TRBD1 (6 bases). The germline V gene encodes CDR1 SGDLS and CDR2 YYNGEE. Trimming removed 4 bases from V and 2 bases from J, with 12 bases in between. The CDR3 is 15 residues long. The CDR3, as DNA: TGTGCCAGCAGCCCCGGGACACTAAACACCGGGGAGCTGTTTTTT. This sequence encodes CASSPGTLNTGELFF.

The gene calls are TRBV18 and TRBJ1-4, with TRBD1 identical over 7 bases. The germline V gene has CDR1 KGHSH and CDR2 LQKENI. The CDR3 is 15 residues long. The V and J ends lost 3 bases and 4 bases, in that order; junction bases with no gene match: 5. CDR3 in DNA: TGTGCCAGCTCACCCGACAGGGCCGTTAATGAAAAACTGTTTTTT. It translates to CASSPDRAVNEKLFF.

Only one count was recorded for this clone. The chain links TRBV24-1 to TRBJ1-1, with D possibly TRBD1 on 6 matching bases. Germline values: CDR1 KGHDR, CDR2 SFDVKD. This CDR3 has 11 amino acids. The V end was cut by 7 bases, the J end by 8 bases, with 10 bases between. CDR3 region: CATRQGEEAFF. CDR3 coding DNA: TGTGCCACCAGACAGGGAGAAGAAGCTTTCTTT.